The 29 T cell receptor beta chains below were found in one sample sequenced in a study of cytomegalovirus exposure and HLA in healthy donors. The primer mix had 60 Vbeta and 13 Jbeta primers. Using immunoSEQ multiplex PCR, the repertoire was profiled, and TCRdb retains in-frame clones only, with some absent. The repertoire holds approximately 210,000 clones, with roughly 80% as singletons. The sequenced sample was PBMCs. The receptors derive from a man aged 40-55 years in good health and CMV-seropositive.

This clone was detected only a few times. The chain joins TRBV5-1 to TRBJ2-5; TRBD1 agrees at 7 bases. Germline loops: CDR1 SGHRS, CDR2 YFSETQ. V lost 8 bases, J lost 1 base, and 11 bases stayed unmatched. The CDR3 loop spans 15 amino acids. CDR3 sequence reads: CASGPGQMIQETQYF. In DNA, the CDR3 is TGCGCCAGTGGGCCGGGACAGATGATCCAAGAGACCCAGTACTTC.

In this sample, this clone turned up a few times. The rearrangement links TRBV2 to TRBJ1-5; D not certain. The CDR3 runs 13 residues. Per the germline V gene, CDR1 is SNHLY and CDR2 is FYNNEI. Trimming pared 7 bases from V and 6 bases from J, leaving 13 bases between. CDR3 protein: CASIEREGQPQHF. The CDR3 nucleotides read TGTGCCAGCATAGAGAGGGAGGGTCAGCCCCAGCATTTT.

In this sample, this clone turned up a few times. V and J are TRBV30 and TRBJ2-5; a possible D gene is TRBD1 (7 bases). Germline CDR1 and CDR2: GTSNPN and SVGIG (reference sequence). V shed 0 bases and J shed 5 bases, with 10 bases lying between them. The CDR3 has 13 amino acids. CDR3 region: CAWSVQGRETQYF. The CDR3, as DNA: TGTGCCTGGAGTGTACAGGGGAGGGAGACCCAGTACTTC.

V and J are TRBV4-1 and TRBJ1-5; perhaps TRBD1 as D (5 bases). From germline, CDR1 is MGHRA and CDR2 YSYEKL. Trimming removed 0 bases from V and 2 bases from J, with 8 bases in between. The CDR3 consists of 15 residues. The CDR3 reads CASSQDLGGNQPQHF. In nucleotides, the CDR3 is TGCGCCAGCAGCCAAGATTTAGGGGGCAATCAGCCCCAGCATTTT.

The chain combines TRBV19 with TRBJ1-2; maybe TRBD1 (5 bases). Germline V lookup: CDR1 LNHDA, CDR2 SQIVND (reference sequence). Trimming stripped 5 bases from V and 6 bases from J, with 16 bases between. The CDR3 extends over 14 amino acids. The CDR3 DNA follows: TGTGCCAGTAGTCCCATGCGGCAGGGCCATGGCTACACCTTC. As protein: CASSPMRQGHGYTF.

The chain recombines TRBV19 with TRBJ2-1, with a tentative D call TRBD2 (6 bases). Germline V gene data show CDR1 as LNHDA and CDR2 as SQIVND (reference sequence). The CDR3 is 16 amino acids. The ends were cut back, 7 bases at V and 8 bases at J, with 24 bases in the middle. The CDR3 region is CASTQTGLGGWDEQFF. The CDR3 bases are TGTGCCAGTACCCAAACGGGGCTGGGGGGATGGGATGAGCAGTTCTTC.

J is TRBJ1-2 and V is TRBV7-8; D possibly corresponds to TRBD1 (6 bases). The CDR3 has 15 amino acids. V lost 2 bases, J lost 3 bases, and 13 bases lay in between. Germline-derived CDR1 and CDR2 are SGHVS and FQNEAQ. CDR3 nucleotide sequence: TGTGCCAGCAGCTTACAGGGGCGGGTGGACTATGGCTACACCTTC. This gives the protein CASSLQGRVDYGYTF. Based on the CDR3 plus reference TRBV7-8 and TRBJ1-2, the full variable domain is GAGVSQSPRYKVAKRGQDVALRCDPISGHVSLFWYQQALGQGPEFLTYFQNEAQLDKSGLPSDRFFAERPEGSVSTLKIQRTQQEDSAVYLCASSLQGRVDYGYTFGSGTRLTVV.

The chain has TRBV19 and TRBJ2-7, with a tentative D call TRBD1 (5 bases). The CDR3 has 14 amino acids. V lost 3 bases and J lost 3, with 12 bases in between. The germline V gene has CDR1 LNHDA and CDR2 SQIVND (reference sequence). This CDR3 reads CASSIPGNRYEQYF. DNA of the CDR3: TGTGCCAGTAGTATTCCAGGGAATCGCTACGAGCAGTACTTC.

The chain couples TRBV7-2 to TRBJ2-3, with TRBD2 matching 10 bases. Per the germline V gene, CDR1 is SGHTA and CDR2 is FQGNSA. The CDR3 covers 17 residues. The J segment lost 0 bases and the V segment lost 5 bases, leaving 8 bases of the junction unmatched. DNA for the CDR3: TGTGCCAGCAGCACCGAACTAGCGGGGATTAGCACAGATACGCAGTATTTT. Residues: CASSTELAGISTDTQYF.

The chain employs TRBV6-1 and TRBJ1-1, with 9 bases identical to TRBD1. This CDR3 has 15 residues. Germline-derived CDR1 and CDR2 are MNHNS and SASEGT. V trimming: 6 bases; J trimming: 2 bases; junction bases outside the gene matches: 7. The chain's CDR3 is CASSKGTGINTEAFF. DNA for the CDR3: TGTGCCAGCAGCAAGGGGACAGGGATTAACACTGAAGCTTTCTTT.

The chain uses TRBV4-1 and TRBJ2-1; the match to TRBD2 covers 13 bases. The germline V gene has CDR1 MGHRA and CDR2 YSYEKL. The trim removed 0 bases at V and 9 bases at J, leaving 5 bases unmatched. CDR3 length: 16 amino acids. CDR3 residues: CASSQDLTSGRSEQFF. DNA of the CDR3: TGCGCCAGCAGCCAAGATCTGACTAGCGGGAGGTCTGAGCAGTTCTTC.

As for this clone: Other DNA sequences in this specimen translate into the identical CDR3. This chain connects TRBV6-5 to TRBJ2-7, with TRBD1 identical over 8 bases. V gave up 6 bases and J gave up 3 bases; unmatched junction bases: 1. Germline CDR1 and CDR2: MNHEY and SVGAGI. CDR3 size: 12 residues. The DNA for the CDR3 is TGTGCCAGCAGAGACAGGGGCTACGAGCAGTACTTC. Its protein product is CASRDRGYEQYF.

This chain's CDR3 is CASTRGETQYF. CDR3 coding DNA: TGTGCCAGCACCAGGGGGGAGACCCAGTACTTC. V is TRBV11-3 and J is TRBJ2-5; TRBD1 matches 7 bases. In germline, CDR1 is SGHNT, CDR2 YENEEA. The CDR3 runs 11 residues. V lost 7 bases and J lost 5; bases outside the gene matches: 1.

The chain employs TRBV19 and TRBJ2-2, with 10 bases that match TRBD2. Per the germline V gene, CDR1 is LNHDA and CDR2 is SQIVND (reference sequence). The CDR3 consists of 15 residues. V lost 9 bases and J lost 0; bases outside the gene matches: 4. The CDR3 sequence is CASRGLAANTGELFF. CDR3 nucleotide sequence: TGTGCCAGCCGAGGACTAGCGGCGAACACCGGGGAGCTGTTTTTT. Combining the CDR3 with reference TRBV19 and TRBJ2-2 gives the whole variable domain DGGITQSPKYLFRKEGQNVTLSCEQNLNHDAMYWYRQDPGQGLRLIYYSQIVNDFQKGDIAEGYSVSREKKESFPLTVTSAQKNPTAFYLCASRGLAANTGELFFGEGSRLTVL.

This clone was seen a handful of times. The chain carries TRBV19 and TRBJ1-5; maybe TRBD1 (5 bases). The CDR3 runs 13 residues. The ends were cut back, 3 bases at V and 6 bases at J, with 9 bases in the middle. Germline lookup yields CDR1 LNHDA and CDR2 SQIVND (reference sequence). CDR3 region: CASSISGFQPQHF. In nucleotides, the CDR3 is TGTGCCAGTAGTATTTCAGGGTTTCAGCCCCAGCATTTT.

The chain couples TRBV7-9 to TRBJ1-1; weak D call: TRBD1 (5 bases). Between the trimmed V and J ends, which lost 7 bases and 5 bases, there was a span of 11 bases. The CDR3 runs to 12 residues. Germline V CDR1 and CDR2: SEHNR, FQNEAQ (reference sequence). CDR3 sequence reads: CASTSGETEAFF. The CDR3 DNA sequence: TGTGCCAGCACCTCGGGGGAGACTGAAGCTTTCTTT.

The gene calls are TRBV6-5 and TRBJ2-7, with D maybe TRBD2 (5 bases). CDR1 and CDR2 from the germline V gene are MNHEY and SVGAGI. The CDR3 extends over 12 amino acids. Trimming removed 0 bases at V and 6 bases at J, with 6 bases between. This CDR3 is CASSYSRGEQYF. The CDR3 DNA follows: TGTGCCAGCAGTTACTCACGGGGCGAGCAGTACTTC.

The chain couples TRBV19 to TRBJ2-7, with TRBD2 identical over 9 bases. The length of the CDR3 is 15 residues. CDR1 is LNHDA, CDR2 SQIVND, per germline (reference sequence). V shed 6 bases, J shed 1 base, and the junction held 7 bases outside the gene matches. The CDR3 sequence is CASRVAGEGSYEQYF. The CDR3 DNA sequence: TGTGCCAGTAGGGTAGCGGGAGAAGGGTCCTACGAGCAGTACTTC.

The gene calls are TRBV7-8 and TRBJ2-7, with 7 bases matching TRBD2. Germline lookup yields CDR1 SGHVS and CDR2 FQNEAQ. The CDR3 is made up of 14 amino acids. Unmatched junction bases numbered 4, after V lost 5 bases and J lost 0 bases. The CDR3 DNA is TGTGCCAGCAGCCCTAGCGGCTACTCCTACGAGCAGTACTTC. Protein: CASSPSGYSYEQYF. Based on the CDR3 plus reference TRBV7-8 and TRBJ2-7, the full variable domain is GAGVSQSPRYKVAKRGQDVALRCDPISGHVSLFWYQQALGQGPEFLTYFQNEAQLDKSGLPSDRFFAERPEGSVSTLKIQRTQQEDSAVYLCASSPSGYSYEQYFGPGTRLTVT.

V usage is TRBV7-8 and J usage is TRBJ2-7, with 9 bases aligning to TRBD1. Germline CDR1 is SGHVS and CDR2 is FQNEAQ. There are 13 residues in the CDR3. V shed 5 bases, J shed 6 bases, and the junction held 5 bases outside the gene matches. The CDR3 sequence: CASSPGQGTEQYF. CDR3 bases: TGTGCCAGCAGCCCGGGACAGGGAACCGAGCAGTACTTC. The variable domain in full, with the rest retrieved from reference TRBV7-8 and TRBJ2-7, is GAGVSQSPRYKVAKRGQDVALRCDPISGHVSLFWYQQALGQGPEFLTYFQNEAQLDKSGLPSDRFFAERPEGSVSTLKIQRTQQEDSAVYLCASSPGQGTEQYFGPGTRLTVT.

V is TRBV13 and J is TRBJ2-1, with 7 positions matching TRBD2. CDR1 and CDR2 from the germline V gene are PRHDT and FYEKMQ (reference sequence). The CDR3 totals 15 residues. After removal of 2 bases from V and 1 base from J, the junction contained 2 bases not matched to a gene. The CDR3 here is CASSLRRGSYNEQFF. CDR3 nucleotide sequence: TGTGCCAGCAGCTTAAGGCGGGGGTCCTACAATGAGCAGTTCTTC.

The chain has TRBV27 and TRBJ1-3; 10 nucleotides line up with TRBD1. J gave up 3 bases and V 5 bases, and 7 bases lay outside the gene matches. Germline CDR1 reads MNHEY; CDR2 reads SMNVEV (reference sequence). The CDR3 consists of 16 residues. The DNA for the CDR3 is TGTGCCAGCAGTGTACTCCGGGACAGGGGTGGAAACACCATATATTTT. Protein product: CASSVLRDRGGNTIYF.

This rearrangement joins TRBV19 to TRBJ2-1; D unclear. The V gene lost 5 bases and the J gene lost 1 base, with 6 bases spanning the gap. This CDR3 comprises 13 residues. Germline lookup yields CDR1 LNHDA and CDR2 SQIVND (reference sequence). CDR3 amino acids: CASSPSSYNEQFF. The CDR3 DNA reads as TGTGCCAGTAGTCCTTCGTCCTACAATGAGCAGTTCTTC.

The gene calls are TRBV18 and TRBJ1-2; D is uncertain. CDR3 length: 13 residues. V was shortened by 2 bases and J by 13 bases, with 17 bases between the two germline ends. Germline V gives CDR1 KGHSH, CDR2 LQKENI. The CDR3 coding sequence is TGTGCCAGCTCACCAGAGGGCAGACATCGGCGCACCTTC. Translation: CASSPEGRHRRTF.

The J gene is TRBJ2-3, the V gene TRBV4-1; D possibly corresponds to TRBD1 (6 bases). The germline V and J ends were trimmed by 4 bases and 3 bases, with 11 bases remaining between them. Germline CDR1 is MGHRA and CDR2 is YSYEKL. There are 14 residues in the CDR3. CDR3 protein: CASSPGQGTDTQYF. CDR3 nucleotides: TGCGCCAGCAGCCCCGGGCAGGGGACAGATACGCAGTATTTT.

V gene TRBV5-1 combines with J gene TRBJ2-1; 15 bases line up with TRBD2. Germline V gene lookup returns CDR1 SGHRS and CDR2 YFSETQ. V was pared by 4 bases and J by 7 bases, with 6 bases of the junction left unmatched. The CDR3 contains 16 residues. DNA for the CDR3: TGCGCCAGCAGCACCTCCGGGACTAGCGGGAGGAATGAGCAGTTCTTC. Translated, it gives CASSTSGTSGRNEQFF.

V and J are TRBV9 and TRBJ1-3; TRBD1 matches at 11 bases. The CDR3 loop spans 17 amino acids. The V gene end was trimmed by 3 bases and the J gene end by 4 bases; junction bases not matched to a gene: 9. CDR1 SGDLS and CDR2 YYNGEE come from the germline V gene. CDR3 bases: TGTGCCAGCAGCGAGGACAGGGGGCAAATATTAGGAAACACCATATATTTT. Its translation is CASSEDRGQILGNTIYF.

This rearrangement joins TRBV5-1 to TRBJ2-1, with 11 bases identical to TRBD2. Germline V gene lookup returns CDR1 SGHRS and CDR2 YFSETQ. V dropped 4 bases and J dropped 5; count of bases not matched to a gene: 8. The CDR3 contains 16 residues. The CDR3 DNA sequence: TGCGCCAGCAGCGCTTTAGCGGGAGGGCCTAACAATGAGCAGTTCTTC. As protein: CASSALAGGPNNEQFF.

The chain recombines TRBV5-6 with TRBJ1-4; 9 positions agree with TRBD1. The germline V gene encodes CDR1 SGHDT and CDR2 YYEEEE. With 0 bases clipped from V and 7 bases from J, the junction kept 7 bases outside the gene matches. The CDR3 consists of 16 residues. The CDR3 DNA sequence: TGTGCCAGCAGCTTGGGGGACAGGGCCCTGAGTGAAAAACTGTTTTTT. Translating it yields CASSLGDRALSEKLFF.